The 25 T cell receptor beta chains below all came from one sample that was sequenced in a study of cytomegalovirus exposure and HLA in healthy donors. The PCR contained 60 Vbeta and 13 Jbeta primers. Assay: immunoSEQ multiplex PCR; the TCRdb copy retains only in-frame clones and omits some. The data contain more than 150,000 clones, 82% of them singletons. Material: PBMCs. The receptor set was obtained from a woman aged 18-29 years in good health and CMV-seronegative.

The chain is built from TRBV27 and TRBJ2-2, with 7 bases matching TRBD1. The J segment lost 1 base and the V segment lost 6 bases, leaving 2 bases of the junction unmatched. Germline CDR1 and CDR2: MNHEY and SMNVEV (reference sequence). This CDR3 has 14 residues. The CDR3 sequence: CASSDRVNTGELFF. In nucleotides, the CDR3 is TGTGCCAGCAGCGACAGGGTGAACACCGGGGAGCTGTTTTTT.

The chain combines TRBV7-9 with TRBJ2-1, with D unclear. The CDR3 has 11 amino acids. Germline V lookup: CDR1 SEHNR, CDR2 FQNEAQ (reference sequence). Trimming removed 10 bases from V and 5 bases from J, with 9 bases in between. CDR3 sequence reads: CAISVNNEQFF. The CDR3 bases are TGTGCCATATCGGTCAACAATGAGCAGTTCTTC.

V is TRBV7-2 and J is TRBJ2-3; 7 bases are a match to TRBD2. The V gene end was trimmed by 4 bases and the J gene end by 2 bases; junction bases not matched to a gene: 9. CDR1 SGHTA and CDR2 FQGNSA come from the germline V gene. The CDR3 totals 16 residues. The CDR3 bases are TGTGCCAGCAGCTCGAGAGCGGGAAAAGTCACAGATACGCAGTATTTT. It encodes CASSSRAGKVTDTQYF.

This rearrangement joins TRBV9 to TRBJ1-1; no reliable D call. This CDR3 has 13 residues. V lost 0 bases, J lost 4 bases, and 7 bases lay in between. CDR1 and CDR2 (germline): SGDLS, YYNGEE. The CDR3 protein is CASSVGPSTEAFF. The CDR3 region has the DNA TGTGCCAGCAGCGTAGGGCCAAGCACTGAAGCTTTCTTT. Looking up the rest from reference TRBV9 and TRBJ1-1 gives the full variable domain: DSGVTQTPKHLITATGQRVTLRCSPRSGDLSVYWYQQSLDQGLQFLIQYYNGEERAKGNILERFSAQQFPDLHSELNLSSLELGDSALYFCASSVGPSTEAFFGQGTRLTVV.

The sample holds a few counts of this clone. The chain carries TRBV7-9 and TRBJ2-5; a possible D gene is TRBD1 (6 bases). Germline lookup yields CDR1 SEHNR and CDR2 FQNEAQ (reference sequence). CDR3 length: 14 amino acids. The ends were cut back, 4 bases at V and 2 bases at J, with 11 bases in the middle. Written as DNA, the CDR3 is TGTGCCAGCAGCTCAGGACAGATACAAGAGACCCAGTACTTC. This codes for CASSSGQIQETQYF.

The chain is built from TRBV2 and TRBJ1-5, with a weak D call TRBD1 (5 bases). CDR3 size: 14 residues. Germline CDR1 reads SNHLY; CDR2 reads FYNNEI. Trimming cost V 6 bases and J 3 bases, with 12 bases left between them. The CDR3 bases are TGTGCCAGCAGGCTGGACACACTCAATCAGCCCCAGCATTTT. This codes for CASRLDTLNQPQHF.

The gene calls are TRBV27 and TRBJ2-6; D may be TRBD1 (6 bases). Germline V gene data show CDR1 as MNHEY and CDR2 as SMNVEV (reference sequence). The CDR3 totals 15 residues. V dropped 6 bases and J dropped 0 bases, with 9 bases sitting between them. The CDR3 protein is CASSGQNSGANVLTF. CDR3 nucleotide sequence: TGTGCCAGCAGCGGACAGAACTCTGGGGCCAACGTCCTGACTTTC.

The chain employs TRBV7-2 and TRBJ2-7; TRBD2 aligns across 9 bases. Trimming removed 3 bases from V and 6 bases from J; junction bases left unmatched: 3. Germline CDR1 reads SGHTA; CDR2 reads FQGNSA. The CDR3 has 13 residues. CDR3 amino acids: CASSFSGGGEQYF. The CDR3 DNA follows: TGTGCCAGCAGCTTTAGCGGGGGAGGCGAGCAGTACTTC.

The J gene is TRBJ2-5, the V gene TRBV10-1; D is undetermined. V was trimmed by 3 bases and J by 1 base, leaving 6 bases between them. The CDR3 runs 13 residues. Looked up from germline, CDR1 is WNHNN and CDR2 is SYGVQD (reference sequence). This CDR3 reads CASSESFQETQYF. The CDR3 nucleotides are TGCGCCAGCAGTGAATCGTTCCAAGAGACCCAGTACTTC.

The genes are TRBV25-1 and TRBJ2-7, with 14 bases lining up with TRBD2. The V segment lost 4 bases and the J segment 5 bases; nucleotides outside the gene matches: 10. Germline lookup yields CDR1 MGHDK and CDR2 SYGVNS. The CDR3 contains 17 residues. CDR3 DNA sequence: TGTGCCAGCAGTGGTCCCCGCGGGACTAGCGGGAGCCACGAGCAGTACTTC. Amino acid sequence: CASSGPRGTSGSHEQYF.

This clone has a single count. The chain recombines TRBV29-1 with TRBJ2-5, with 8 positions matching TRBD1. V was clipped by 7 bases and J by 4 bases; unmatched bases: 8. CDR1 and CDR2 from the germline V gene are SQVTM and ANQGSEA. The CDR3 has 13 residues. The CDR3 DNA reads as TGCAGCGCTGACGGACAGGGTGCAGAGACCCAGTACTTC. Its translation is CSADGQGAETQYF.

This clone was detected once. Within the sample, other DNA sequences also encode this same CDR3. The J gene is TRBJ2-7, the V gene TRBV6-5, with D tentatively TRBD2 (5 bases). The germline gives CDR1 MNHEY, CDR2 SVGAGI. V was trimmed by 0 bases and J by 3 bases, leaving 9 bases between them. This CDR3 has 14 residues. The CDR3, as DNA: TGTGCCAGCAGTTACTCTCGGGGTAACTACGAGCAGTACTTC. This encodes CASSYSRGNYEQYF.

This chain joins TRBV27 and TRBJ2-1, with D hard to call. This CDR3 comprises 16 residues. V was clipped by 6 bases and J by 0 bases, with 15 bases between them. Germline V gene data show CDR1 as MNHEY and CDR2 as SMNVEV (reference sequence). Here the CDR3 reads CASSRLLSSSYNEQFF. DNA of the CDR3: TGTGCCAGCAGCCGACTGTTATCCAGCTCCTACAATGAGCAGTTCTTC.

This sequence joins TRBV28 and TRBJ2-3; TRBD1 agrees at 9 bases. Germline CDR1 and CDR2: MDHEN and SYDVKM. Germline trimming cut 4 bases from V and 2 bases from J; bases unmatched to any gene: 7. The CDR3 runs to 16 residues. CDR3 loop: CASSWGTGIFTDTQYF. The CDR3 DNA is TGTGCCAGCAGTTGGGGGACAGGGATTTTCACAGATACGCAGTATTTT.

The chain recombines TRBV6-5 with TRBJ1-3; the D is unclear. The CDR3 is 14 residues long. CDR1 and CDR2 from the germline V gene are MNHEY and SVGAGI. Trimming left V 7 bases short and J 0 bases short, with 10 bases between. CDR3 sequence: CASTGSVSGNTIYF. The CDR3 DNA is TGTGCCAGCACGGGGAGCGTCTCTGGAAACACCATATATTTT.

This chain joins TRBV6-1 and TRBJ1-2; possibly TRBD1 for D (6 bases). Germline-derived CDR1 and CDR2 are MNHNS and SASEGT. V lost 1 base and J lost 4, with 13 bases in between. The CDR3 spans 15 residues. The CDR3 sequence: CASSEGTASGYGYTF. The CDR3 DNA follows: TGTGCCAGCAGTGAAGGGACAGCCTCCGGCTATGGCTACACCTTC.

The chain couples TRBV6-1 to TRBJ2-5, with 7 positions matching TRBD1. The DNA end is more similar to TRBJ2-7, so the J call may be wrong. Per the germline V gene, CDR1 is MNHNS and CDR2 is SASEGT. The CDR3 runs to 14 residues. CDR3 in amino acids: CASSEIVGGHEQYF. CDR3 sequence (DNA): TGTGCCAGCAGTGAAATTGTAGGGGGCCACGAGCAGTACTTC.

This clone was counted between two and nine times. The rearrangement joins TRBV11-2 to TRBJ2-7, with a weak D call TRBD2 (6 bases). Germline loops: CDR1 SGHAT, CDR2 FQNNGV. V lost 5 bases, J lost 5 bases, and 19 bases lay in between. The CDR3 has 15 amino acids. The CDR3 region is CASSTSTRRLDEQYF. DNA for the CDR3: TGTGCCAGCAGCACGTCGACTAGGAGACTTGACGAGCAGTACTTC.

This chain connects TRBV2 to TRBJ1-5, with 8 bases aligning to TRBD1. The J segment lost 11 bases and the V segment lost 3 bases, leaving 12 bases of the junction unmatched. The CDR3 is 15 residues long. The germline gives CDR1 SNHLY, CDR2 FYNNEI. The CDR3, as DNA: TGTGCCAGCAGTGATCCCGGGACAGGTGATCTCGCCCAGCATTTT. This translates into CASSDPGTGDLAQHF.

In nucleotides, the CDR3 is TGTGCCAGCATGATACTCTCAAATAACGAGCAGTACTTC. Its translation: CASMILSNNEQYF. The rearrangement uses TRBV6-6 and TRBJ2-7; D call uncertain. This CDR3 is built from 13 residues. Germline assignment: CDR1 MNHNY and CDR2 SVGAGI (reference sequence). V lost 7 bases and J lost 5, with 15 bases in between.

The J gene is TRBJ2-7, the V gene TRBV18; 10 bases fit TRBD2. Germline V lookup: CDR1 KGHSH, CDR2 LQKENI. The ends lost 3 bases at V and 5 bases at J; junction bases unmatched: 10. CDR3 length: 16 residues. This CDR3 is CASSPSVGLAEHEQYF. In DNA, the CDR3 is TGTGCCAGCTCACCCTCCGTCGGACTAGCGGAACACGAGCAGTACTTC. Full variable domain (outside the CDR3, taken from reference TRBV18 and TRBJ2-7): NAGVMQNPRHLVRRRGQEARLRCSPMKGHSHVYWYRQLPEEGLKFMVYLQKENIIDESGMPKERFSAEFPKEGPSILRIQQVVRGDSAAYFCASSPSVGLAEHEQYFGPGTRLTVT.

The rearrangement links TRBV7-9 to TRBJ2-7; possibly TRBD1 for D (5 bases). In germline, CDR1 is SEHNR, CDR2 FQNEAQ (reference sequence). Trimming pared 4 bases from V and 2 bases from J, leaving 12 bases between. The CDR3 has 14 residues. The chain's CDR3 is CASSSPEGAYEQYF. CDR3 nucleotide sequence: TGTGCCAGCAGCTCCCCGGAAGGGGCCTACGAGCAGTACTTC.

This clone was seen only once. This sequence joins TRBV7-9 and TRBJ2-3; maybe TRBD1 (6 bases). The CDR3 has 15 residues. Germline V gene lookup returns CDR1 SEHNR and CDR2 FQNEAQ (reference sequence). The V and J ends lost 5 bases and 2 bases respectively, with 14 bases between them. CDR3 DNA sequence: TGTGCCAGCAGCCCAAGACAGGCCTCCACAGATACGCAGTATTTT. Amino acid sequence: CASSPRQASTDTQYF.

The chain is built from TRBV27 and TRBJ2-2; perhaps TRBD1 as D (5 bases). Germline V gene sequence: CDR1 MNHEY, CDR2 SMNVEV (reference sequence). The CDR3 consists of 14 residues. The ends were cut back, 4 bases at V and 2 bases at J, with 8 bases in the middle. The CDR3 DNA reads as TGTGCCAGCAGTTGGGGCTACAACACCGGGGAGCTGTTTTTT. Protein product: CASSWGYNTGELFF.

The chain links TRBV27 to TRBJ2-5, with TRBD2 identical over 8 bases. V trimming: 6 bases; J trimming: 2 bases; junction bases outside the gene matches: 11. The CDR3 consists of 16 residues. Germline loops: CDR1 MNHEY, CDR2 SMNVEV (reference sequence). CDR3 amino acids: CASRPGGPFGQETQYF. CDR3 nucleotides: TGTGCCAGCAGGCCGGGGGGGCCGTTTGGACAAGAGACCCAGTACTTC.